The clone carrying this T cell receptor beta chain was counted a few times. Its antigen is not identified. From germline, CDR1 is DFQATT and CDR2 SNEGSKA (reference sequence). V lost 6 bases and J lost 2; bases outside the gene matches: 11. This CDR3 contains 15 residues. Then a second PCR, running roughly 7 to 11 cycles, was carried out with a sample-barcoded 5' primer and a J-beta primer mix. Each cDNA molecule was tagged by a template-switch adaptor with 12 random nucleotides. MiXCR, run by TCRdb on the 5' RACE reads, gives a single entry per CDR3 protein. The sample holds over 1.5 million distinct CDR3 sequences, roughly 49% seen once. The source of the sample is a study of blood T cells in healthy people across ages. Broader study findings: Long-lived and aged donors differed, with more naive CD4+ cells and higher diversity in the long-lived.

Donors were systemically healthy Caucasian individuals from Russia aged roughly 6 to 95 years. Sequencing was done on a sample of blood. This TCR derives from a woman aged 40-49 years in good health. The rearrangement uses TRBV20-1 and TRBJ2-3; 7 nucleotides match TRBD1. In nucleotides, the CDR3 is TGCAGTGCCTTCAGACGGACAGGCCCCACAGATACGCAGTATTTT. Its protein is CSAFRRTGPTDTQYF.